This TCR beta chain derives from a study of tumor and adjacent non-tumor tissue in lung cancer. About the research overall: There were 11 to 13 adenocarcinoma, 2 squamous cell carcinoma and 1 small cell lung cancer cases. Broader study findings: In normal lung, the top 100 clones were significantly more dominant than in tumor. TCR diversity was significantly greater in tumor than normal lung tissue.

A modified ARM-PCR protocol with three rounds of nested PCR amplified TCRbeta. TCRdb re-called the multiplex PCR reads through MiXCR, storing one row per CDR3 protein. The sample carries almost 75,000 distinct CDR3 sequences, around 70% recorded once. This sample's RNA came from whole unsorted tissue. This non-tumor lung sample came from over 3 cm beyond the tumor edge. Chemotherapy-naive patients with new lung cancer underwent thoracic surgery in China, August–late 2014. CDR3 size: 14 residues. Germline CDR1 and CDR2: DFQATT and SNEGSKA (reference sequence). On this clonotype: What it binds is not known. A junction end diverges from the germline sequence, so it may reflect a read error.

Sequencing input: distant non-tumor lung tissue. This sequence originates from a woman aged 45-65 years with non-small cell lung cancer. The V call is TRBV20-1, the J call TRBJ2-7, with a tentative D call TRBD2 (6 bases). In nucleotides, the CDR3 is TGCAGTGCTAGTAGTGAGGTGACGGACTACGAGCAGTGCTTC. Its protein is CSASSEVTDYEQCF.